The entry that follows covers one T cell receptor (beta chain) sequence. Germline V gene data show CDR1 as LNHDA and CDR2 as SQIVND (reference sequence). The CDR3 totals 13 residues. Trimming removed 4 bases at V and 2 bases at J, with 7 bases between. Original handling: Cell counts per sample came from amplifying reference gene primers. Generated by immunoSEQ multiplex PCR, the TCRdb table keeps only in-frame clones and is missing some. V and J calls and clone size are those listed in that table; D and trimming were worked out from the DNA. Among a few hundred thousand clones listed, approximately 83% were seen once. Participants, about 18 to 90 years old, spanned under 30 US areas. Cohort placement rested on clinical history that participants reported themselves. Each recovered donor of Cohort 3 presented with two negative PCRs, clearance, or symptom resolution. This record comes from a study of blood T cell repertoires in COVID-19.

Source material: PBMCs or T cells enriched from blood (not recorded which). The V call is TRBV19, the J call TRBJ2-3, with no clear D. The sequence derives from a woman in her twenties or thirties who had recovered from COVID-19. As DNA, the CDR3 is TGTGCCAGTAGTAACTACTTCACAGATACGCAGTATTTT. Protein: CASSNYFTDTQYF.